The source of this T cell receptor (beta chain) is a study of regulatory T cells in long-lasting Graves disease. Time point noted: persistent/refractory GD, antithyroid drugs over 5 years with positive TRAb. Generation of the TCR library employed RNA extracted from PBMCs. In each case, Graves' disease was diagnosed per American Thyroid Association guidelines. Construction of the TCR beta libraries employed iRepertoire HTBI primers in conjunction with Arm-PCR of CDR3 regions. Via MiXCR, TCRdb re-called the multiplex PCR reads, giving one row per CDR3 protein. The sample carries a few hundred thousand distinct CDR3 sequences, 23% recorded once. This clonotype appeared a few times. The antigen is unknown. The CDR3 loop spans 16 amino acids. CDR1 and CDR2 (germline): MDHEN, SYDVKM. Unmatched junction bases numbered 5, after V lost 5 bases and J lost 3 bases. Study observations and caveats: The study found persistent patients shared more public clonotypes (approximately 2,700) than new patients (about 890).

V gene TRBV28 combines with J gene TRBJ2-3, with 13 bases matching TRBD2. Sample: peripheral blood mononuclear cells (PBMCs), taken when the disease was refractory, from a patient treated with antithyroid drugs. The clonotype originates from a woman in her 40s with Graves disease. The CDR3 region has the DNA TGTGCCAGCAGTCCCACTAGCGGGAGGGAAACAGATACGCAGTATTTT. It encodes CASSPTSGRETDTQYF.